A selection of T cell receptor beta chains follows, all from one sample in a study of CD8 T cells in Susac syndrome. TCRdb independently ran MiXCR on the immunoSEQ multiplex PCR reads; one entry per CDR3 protein. The data contain just over 2,500 distinct CDR3 sequences, under 75% of them seen just once; the ten biggest clones take up 19%. The sequenced sample consisted of CD8+ TEMRA cells from PBMCs. The receptors were sampled from a human donor with Susac syndrome. The CDR3 runs from the conserved cysteine through the conserved F or W. The D gene is left open where the match is weak. Clone size, where shown, is once, few, many, or a class for clones that have expanded.

v_gene,d_gene,abundance,j_gene,CDR3aa,CDR3nt
TRBV28,-,-,TRBJ2-2,CASSSQASVWAGELFF,TGTGCCAGCAGTTCCCAAGCCAGCGTTTGGGCCGGGGAGCTGTTTTTT
TRBV28,-,-,TRBJ2-1,CASSKVANNEQFF,TGTGCCAGCAGTAAGGTAGCTAACAATGAGCAGTTCTTC
TRBV15,-,-,TRBJ2-3,CATSSWTIQDTQYF,TGTGCCACCAGCAGCTGGACTATTCAAGATACGCAGTATTTT
TRBV6-5,-,-,TRBJ2-4,CASSYSGGAGNIQYF,TGTGCCAGCAGTTACTCGGGGGGGGCAGGAAACATTCAGTACTTC
TRBV2,-,-,TRBJ2-1,CASGAGRFF,TGTGCCAGCGGTGCGGGACGGTTCTTC
TRBV7-2,TRBD1,-,TRBJ1-5,CASSLGRGQGASNQPQHF,TGTGCCAGCAGCTTAGGCAGGGGACAGGGGGCTAGCAATCAGCCCCAGCATTTT
TRBV7-9,-,-,TRBJ2-7,CASSRDSLGEQYF,TGTGCCAGCAGCAGGGACTCCCTAGGGGAGCAGTACTTC
TRBV7-6,-,few,TRBJ2-3,CASSSTSLDTQYF,TGTGCCAGCAGCTCGACCTCCCTAGATACGCAGTATTTT
TRBV5-8,-,few,TRBJ1-6,CASSRGSWDNSPLHF,TGTGCCAGCAGCCGCGGGTCTTGGGATAATTCACCCCTCCACTTT
TRBV10-2,-,-,TRBJ2-1,CASSGYVLDEQFF,TGCGCCAGCAGTGGGTATGTCCTCGATGAGCAGTTCTTC
TRBV4-2,-,few,TRBJ2-3,CASSQDPPSGSTDTQYF,TGTGCCAGCAGCCAAGATCCCCCGAGCGGGAGCACAGATACGCAGTATTTT
TRBV13,-,-,TRBJ1-1,CASSLAQEGTEAFF,TGTGCCAGCAGCTTAGCACAGGAAGGGACTGAAGCTTTCTTT
TRBV6-6,-,few,TRBJ2-2,CASSETGELFF,TGTGCCAGCTCCGAGACCGGGGAGCTGTTTTTT
TRBV4-2,-,-,TRBJ2-7,CASSPVQDSLEQYF,TGTGCCAGCAGCCCGGTCCAGGACTCCTTAGAGCAGTACTTC
TRBV29-1,-,-,TRBJ1-5,CSVQFPGQSNQPQHF,TGCAGCGTTCAGTTCCCTGGACAGTCAAATCAGCCCCAGCATTTT